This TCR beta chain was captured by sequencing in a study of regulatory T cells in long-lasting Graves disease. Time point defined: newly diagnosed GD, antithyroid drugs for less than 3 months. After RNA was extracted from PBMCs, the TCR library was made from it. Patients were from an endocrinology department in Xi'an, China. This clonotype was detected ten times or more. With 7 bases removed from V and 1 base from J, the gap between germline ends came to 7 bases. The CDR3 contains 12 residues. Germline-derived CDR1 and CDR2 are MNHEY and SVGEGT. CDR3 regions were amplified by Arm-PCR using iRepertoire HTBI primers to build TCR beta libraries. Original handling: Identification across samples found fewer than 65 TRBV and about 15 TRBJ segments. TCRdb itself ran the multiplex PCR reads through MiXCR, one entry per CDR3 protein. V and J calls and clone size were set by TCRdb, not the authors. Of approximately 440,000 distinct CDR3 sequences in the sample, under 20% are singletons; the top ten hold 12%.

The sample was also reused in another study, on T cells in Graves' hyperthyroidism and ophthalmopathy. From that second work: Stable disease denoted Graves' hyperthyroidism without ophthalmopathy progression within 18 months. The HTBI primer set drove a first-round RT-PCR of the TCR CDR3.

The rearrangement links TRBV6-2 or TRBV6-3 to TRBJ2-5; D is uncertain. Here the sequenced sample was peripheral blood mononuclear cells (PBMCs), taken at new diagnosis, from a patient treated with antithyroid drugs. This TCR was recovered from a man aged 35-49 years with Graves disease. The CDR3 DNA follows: TGTGCCAGCAAAAGATTCCAAGAGACCCAGTACTTC. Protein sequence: CASKRFQETQYF.